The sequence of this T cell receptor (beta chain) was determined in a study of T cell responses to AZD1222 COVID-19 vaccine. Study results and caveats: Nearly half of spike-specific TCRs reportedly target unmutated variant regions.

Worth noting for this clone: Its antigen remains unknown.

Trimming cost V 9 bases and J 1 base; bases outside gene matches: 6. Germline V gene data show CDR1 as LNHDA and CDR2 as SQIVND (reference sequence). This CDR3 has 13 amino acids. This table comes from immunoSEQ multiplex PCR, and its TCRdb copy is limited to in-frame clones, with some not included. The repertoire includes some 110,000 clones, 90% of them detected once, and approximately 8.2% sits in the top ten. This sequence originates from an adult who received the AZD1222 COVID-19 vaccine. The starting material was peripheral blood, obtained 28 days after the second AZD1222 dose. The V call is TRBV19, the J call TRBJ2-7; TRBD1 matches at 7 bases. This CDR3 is CASQPGQSYEQYF. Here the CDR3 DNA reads TGTGCCAGCCAGCCGGGACAGTCCTACGAGCAGTACTTC. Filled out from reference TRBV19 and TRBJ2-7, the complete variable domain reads DGGITQSPKYLFRKEGQNVTLSCEQNLNHDAMYWYRQDPGQGLRLIYYSQIVNDFQKGDIAEGYSVSREKKESFPLTVTSAQKNPTAFYLCASQPGQSYEQYFGPGTRLTVT.